Listed below are T cell receptor beta chains from one sample, sequenced in a study of CD8+CD57+ T cells in acquired aplastic anemia. TCRdb redid the calling of the reads with MiXCR, one entry per CDR3 protein. Of about 200,000 distinct CDR3 sequences listed, 55% to 65% were seen once; the top ten hold roughly three fifths. Sample: sorted CD4+, CD8+, or CD8+CD57+ T cells (not recorded which) from PBMCs. These receptors were collected from a human donor with aplastic anemia. Both conserved end residues are part of each CDR3. A D gene is named only where the DNA matches it firmly. For some rows the clone size is stated as once, few or many, or as a class when expanded; others skip it.

D gene	clone size	V gene	J gene	CDR3 DNA	CDR3 protein
.	.	TRBV12-5	TRBJ2-2	TGTGCTAGTGGTTTGGGGACCCCGACCGGGGAGCTGTTTTTT	CASGLGTPTGELFF
.	.	TRBV20-1	TRBJ2-3	TGCAGTGCTAGAGATCAGGAGCTAGGACCAGATACGCAGTATTTT	CSARDQELGPDTQYF
.	.	TRBV4-3	TRBJ2-7	TGCGCCAGCAGCCAAGGTGGCGGGGCCACCTACGAGCAGTACTTC	CASSQGGGATYEQYF
.	.	TRBV10-3	TRBJ1-2	TGTGCCTCGGGGAAACAGGAGACTAACTATGGCTACACCTTC	CASGKQETNYGYTF
.	.	TRBV9	TRBJ2-5	TGTGCCAGCAGCCCCTATGACGTTCCGGAGACCCAGTACTTC	CASSPYDVPETQYF
TRBD2	many	TRBV9	TRBJ2-7	TGTGCCAGCAGCCCCGGGGGACTAGCAAACTACGAGCAGTACTTC	CASSPGGLANYEQYF
TRBD2	few	TRBV6-5	TRBJ2-1	TGTGCCAGCAGTTCGATTGGGGAGGGTGGCTACAATGAGCAGTTCTTC	CASSSIGEGGYNEQFF
TRBD2	few	TRBV10-3	TRBJ2-5	TGTGCCATCAGTTGGACTAGCGGGGACCAAGAGACCCAGTACTTC	CAISWTSGDQETQYF
TRBD1	.	TRBV10-3	TRBJ2-1	TGTGCCATCAGAGGGACAGACTCCTACAATGAGCAGTTCTTC	CAIRGTDSYNEQFF
TRBD2	few	TRBV7-7	TRBJ2-1	TGTGCCAGCAGTCTCAGCGGGGGCGGGGTGCTTGAGCAGTTCTTC	CASSLSGGGVLEQFF
TRBD2	few	TRBV20-1	TRBJ2-3	TGCAGCACCTCGGGGGGTACAGATACGCAGTATTTT	CSTSGGTDTQYF
TRBD1	.	TRBV7-2	TRBJ2-5	TGTGCCAGCAGGCCACAGGGGGCGACCCAGTACTTC	CASRPQGATQYF
.	.	TRBV10-2	TRBJ2-7	TGCGCCAGCAGTGACCAAGGGGAAGGGTACGAGCAGTACTTC	CASSDQGEGYEQYF
.	.	TRBV10-3	TRBJ1-2	TGTGCCATCTTTGTGTCAGCGGGGGTGGACTATGGCTACACCTTC	CAIFVSAGVDYGYTF
.	.	TRBV7-9	TRBJ1-4	TGTGCCAGCAGCTTATGGGGGCAGGCAACTAGTGAAAAACTGTTTTTT	CASSLWGQATSEKLFF
TRBD2	.	TRBV7-6	TRBJ2-3	TGTGCCAGCAGCTTCGAGCGGGGGGGCACAGATACGCAGTATTTT	CASSFERGGTDTQYF
TRBD1	.	TRBV24-1	TRBJ1-4	TGTGCCACCAGTGATGGGGTCGGACAGGGAGGCGAAAAACTGTTTTTT	CATSDGVGQGGEKLFF
.	.	TRBV20-1	TRBJ2-7	TGCAGTGCTCCGACCTCCCAAATCGGCTACGAGCAGTACTTC	CSAPTSQIGYEQYF
.	once	TRBV7-3	TRBJ2-1	TGTGCCAGCAGCTTAGGGGTCCCAAGCTCCTACAATGAGCAGTTCTTC	CASSLGVPSSYNEQFF
.	.	TRBV6-5	TRBJ2-3	TGTGCCAGCAGTTACGGCGGCCAGAGCACAGATACGCAGTATTTT	CASSYGGQSTDTQYF
TRBD1	.	TRBV29-1	TRBJ2-1	TGCAGCGTACCTAAGACAGGGTGGTCGGGCAATGAGCAGTTCTTC	CSVPKTGWSGNEQFF
.	.	TRBV7-9	TRBJ2-7	TGTGCCAGCAGCTTAGATAATCCCGAGCAGTACTTC	CASSLDNPEQYF
TRBD1	.	TRBV20-1	TRBJ2-1	TGCAGTGCTCTAGACCGGGACAGCGTAAATGAGCAGTTCTTC	CSALDRDSVNEQFF
TRBD2	.	TRBV4-1	TRBJ2-7	TGCGCCAGCGGGGGACTAGCGGGAGAGGTTGGGTACTACGAGCAGTACTTC	CASGGLAGEVGYYEQYF
.	few	TRBV20-1	TRBJ1-1	TGCAGTGCTATTTCCTACCCGGACGGTGAGAACACTGAAGCTTTCTTT	CSAISYPDGENTEAFF
.	.	TRBV29-1	TRBJ1-3	TGCAGCGTTACCCATACGTCAAGCTCTGGAAACACCATATATTTT	CSVTHTSSSGNTIYF
.	.	TRBV15	TRBJ2-5	TGTGCCACCAGCAGAGATCTGAAGACCCAGTACTTC	CATSRDLKTQYF
.	few	TRBV7-2	TRBJ2-3	TGTGCCAGCAGCCCCCGCACAGATACGCAGTATTTT	CASSPRTDTQYF